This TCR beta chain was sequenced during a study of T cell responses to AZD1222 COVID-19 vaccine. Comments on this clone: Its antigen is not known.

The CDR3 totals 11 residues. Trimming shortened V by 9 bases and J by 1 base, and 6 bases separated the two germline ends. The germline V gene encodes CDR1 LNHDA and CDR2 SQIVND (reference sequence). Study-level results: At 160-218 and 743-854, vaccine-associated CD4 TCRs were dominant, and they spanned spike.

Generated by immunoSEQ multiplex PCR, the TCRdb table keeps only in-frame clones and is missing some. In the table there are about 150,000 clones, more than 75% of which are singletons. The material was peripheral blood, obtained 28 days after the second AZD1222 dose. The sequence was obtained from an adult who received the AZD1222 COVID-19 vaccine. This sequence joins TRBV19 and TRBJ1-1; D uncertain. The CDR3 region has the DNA TGTGCCAGCCAAGCGAACACTGAAGCTTTCTTT. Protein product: CASQANTEAFF.